A selection of T cell receptor beta chains follows, all from one sample in a study of blood T cell repertoires in COVID-19. Method: immunoSEQ multiplex PCR; TCRdb's copy keeps in-frame clones and lacks some. The profile shows 250,000 to 350,000 clones, approximately 88% of them singletons. The sample comprised peripheral blood. These TCRs come from a human donor with COVID-19, enrolled during active disease. The donor label of this sample is uncertain. The CDR3 runs from the conserved cysteine through the conserved F or W. D genes are given only for firm matches. Rows give clone size only sometimes, using once, few, many, or a class for an expanded clone.

>TRBV5-4|.|TRBJ1-2|.
TGTGCCAGCAGCTTGGCCGGCAGGCGGAGGGGCTACACCTTC
CASSLAGRRRGYTF
>TRBV5-8|.|TRBJ2-7|.
TGTGCCAGCAAGAGCCCGGAGCAGTACTTC
CASKSPEQYF
>TRBV2|TRBD1|TRBJ1-1|.
TGTGCCAGCAGAGGAGACAGGGTCGACACTGAAGCTTTCTTT
CASRGDRVDTEAFF
>TRBV7-2|.|TRBJ1-6|.
TGTGCCAGCAGCTTAAAGTATGACGGAGAGAGGGCCAATTCACCCCTCCACTTT
CASSLKYDGERANSPLHF
>TRBV5-4|.|TRBJ1-1|.
TGTGCCAGCAGCTTGGTCGGGGGAATGAACACTGAAGCTTTCTTT
CASSLVGGMNTEAFF
>TRBV19|TRBD2|TRBJ2-1|.
TGTGCCAGTAGATCTAGGGCTAGCGGAAGCTACAATGAGCAGTTCTTC
CASRSRASGSYNEQFF
>TRBV27|.|TRBJ1-4|once
TGTGCCAGCAGTTCAGGACAGTCACTACTTAATGAAAAACTGTTTTTT
CASSSGQSLLNEKLFF
>TRBV10-3|.|TRBJ2-1|.
TGTGCCATCAGTGAGTCATTAGCGGCGGGCGAGCAGTTCTTC
CAISESLAAGEQFF
>TRBV6-5|TRBD1|TRBJ1-1|.
TGTGCCAGCAGCCGGGGCCAACAGGGGTACACTGAAGCTTTCTTT
CASSRGQQGYTEAFF
>TRBV3-1/TRBV3-2|.|TRBJ1-5|.
TGTGCCAGCAGCCTTGGACACCTTGATCAGCCCCAGCATTTT
CASSLGHLDQPQHF
>TRBV4-3|TRBD1|TRBJ1-2|.
TGCGCCAGCAGATCCGGGACAGGGGGGGATGGCTACACCTTC
CASRSGTGGDGYTF
>TRBV27|.|TRBJ2-3|.
TGTGCCAGCAGTTCTCAGCACCGGAGTACAGATACGCAGTATTTT
CASSSQHRSTDTQYF
>TRBV5-1|.|TRBJ2-1|.
TGCGCCAGCAGCTTCCCTAGCGAGAACAATGAGCAGTTCTTC
CASSFPSENNEQFF
>TRBV5-1|.|TRBJ2-5|.
TGCGCCAGCAGCTTGGCCGAAGCAGGGCAAGAGACCCAGTACTTC
CASSLAEAGQETQYF
>TRBV4-3|.|TRBJ2-3|.
TGCGCCAGCAGCCTACAGGTTGGTCCTGGGGACACAGATACGCAGTATTTT
CASSLQVGPGDTDTQYF
>TRBV5-6|.|TRBJ1-3|.
TGTGCCAGCAGCTTCGGTGGAAACACCATATATTTT
CASSFGGNTIYF
>TRBV30|TRBD1|TRBJ2-2|.
TGTGCCTGGAGTGGGGACAGACTTGGAGTTTTAGGCACCGGGGAGCTGTTTTTT
CAWSGDRLGVLGTGELFF
>TRBV6-1|TRBD1|TRBJ1-2|.
TGTGCCAGCAGTCCAGGACAGGTTCAGGGTGGCTACACCTTC
CASSPGQVQGGYTF
>TRBV28|.|TRBJ1-6|.
TGTGCCAGCAGTTTAACGGGGAAGAATTCACCCCTCCACTTT
CASSLTGKNSPLHF
>TRBV3-1/TRBV3-2|.|TRBJ1-2|.
TGTGCCAGCAGCCGCTTGCGACAGAACTATGGCTACACCTTC
CASSRLRQNYGYTF
>TRBV10-1|TRBD2|TRBJ2-3|.
TGCGCCACCTCACTAGCGGGAACAGATACGCAGTATTTT
CATSLAGTDTQYF
>TRBV7-3|TRBD2|TRBJ2-7|few
TGTGCCAGCAGCTCCCTAGCGGGAGTGGGTACCTACGAGCAGTACTTC
CASSSLAGVGTYEQYF
>TRBV12-3/TRBV12-4|.|TRBJ1-1|.
TGTGCCAGCAGTTTCAGGGAGAACACTGAAGCTTTCTTT
CASSFRENTEAFF
>TRBV6-5|.|TRBJ1-1|.
TGTGCCAGCAGCGTGGGCAGGGGAACTGAAGCTTTCTTT
CASSVGRGTEAFF
>TRBV28|TRBD1|TRBJ2-7|medium-sized
TGTGCCAGCAGTACACCGTCGGGACAGGCCTACGAGCAGTACTTC
CASSTPSGQAYEQYF
>TRBV12-3/TRBV12-4|.|TRBJ1-2|.
TGTGCCAGCAGTGAACAGGACACCTATGGCTACACCTTC
CASSEQDTYGYTF
>TRBV5-1|TRBD1|TRBJ1-1|.
TGCGCCAGCAGCATAGACAGGGGGGACACTGAAGCTTTCTTT
CASSIDRGDTEAFF
>TRBV6-2/TRBV6-3|TRBD2|TRBJ2-1|few
TGTGCCAGCAGTTACTGGTCTAGCGGGAGCCACAATGAGCAGTTCTTC
CASSYWSSGSHNEQFF
>TRBV6-5|.|TRBJ2-5|.
TGTGCCAGCAGTTGGGACTGGGGAAGAGGAGAGACCCAGTACTTC
CASSWDWGRGETQYF
>TRBV15|TRBD1|TRBJ2-5|once
TGTGCCACCAGCAGAGATACTCGGCGGCAGGGGGCCCAAGAGACCCAGTACTTC
CATSRDTRRQGAQETQYF
>TRBV9|.|TRBJ1-2|.
TGTGCCAGCAGCGTAGAAGCAGGGGAATACTATGGCTACACCTTC
CASSVEAGEYYGYTF
>TRBV2|.|TRBJ2-7|.
TGTGCCAGCATCCTAAGTAGGGAGAACCACGAGCAGTACTTC
CASILSRENHEQYF
>TRBV7-9|TRBD2|TRBJ2-1|.
TGTGCCAGCAGCTTAGCGCTGGGATGGCGGGGGAGCTTCAATGAGCAGTTCTTC
CASSLALGWRGSFNEQFF
>TRBV7-3|TRBD2|TRBJ2-7|.
TGTGCCAGCAGCTTAGGAGGTGTGCGGGAGAACGAGCAGTACTTC
CASSLGGVRENEQYF
>TRBV11-1|TRBD2|TRBJ2-1|.
TGTGCCAGCAGCTTAGGGACTAGCGCAAATGAGCAGTTCTTC
CASSLGTSANEQFF
>TRBV27|TRBD1|TRBJ2-7|.
TGTGCCAGCAGGCAGGGGGCGCGCCCCTACGAGCAGTACTTC
CASRQGARPYEQYF
>TRBV6-6|TRBD1|TRBJ2-2|.
TGTGCCAGCAGGACCGACAGGGCTCATCCCGGGGAGCTGTTTTTT
CASRTDRAHPGELFF
>TRBV20-1|.|TRBJ2-7|.
TGCAGTGCTCGAGACGGCTACGAGCAGTACTTC
CSARDGYEQYF
>TRBV23-1|.|TRBJ1-2|.
TGCGCCAGCAGTCCGGGGGATCTAGGCTATGGCTACACCTTC
CASSPGDLGYGYTF
>TRBV6-6|.|TRBJ1-5|.
TGTGCCAGCAGTTTCGACAGGTTAAGCAATCAGCCCCAGCATTTT
CASSFDRLSNQPQHF
>TRBV19|.|TRBJ1-5|.
TGTGCCAGTAGTATAGACAGGGGTAATCAGCCCCAGCATTTT
CASSIDRGNQPQHF
>TRBV5-1|TRBD1|TRBJ1-1|.
TGCGCCAGCAGCTTCGACAGGGGGCGCGACACTGAAGCTTTCTTT
CASSFDRGRDTEAFF
>TRBV30|.|TRBJ1-1|.
TGTGCCTGGAGTCCCGCAGGGATGAACACTGAAGCTTTCTTT
CAWSPAGMNTEAFF
>TRBV9|.|TRBJ2-1|.
TGTGCCAGCAGCGTAGTCGGAGGTTCCTCCTACAATGAGCAGTTCTTC
CASSVVGGSSYNEQFF
>TRBV12-3/TRBV12-4|.|TRBJ2-2|.
TGTGCCAGCAGTTCGGGGTACGCCGGGGAGCTGTTTTTT
CASSSGYAGELFF
>TRBV28|.|TRBJ1-1|.
TGTGCCAGCTCCCAGACAGTCTCGGTTGTGACTGAAGCTTTCTTT
CASSQTVSVVTEAFF
>TRBV19|TRBD1|TRBJ1-5|.
TGTGCCAGTAGTATAGGGACAGGCGGGCAGCCCCAGCATTTT
CASSIGTGGQPQHF
>TRBV19|.|TRBJ2-2|.
TGTGCCAGTAGTATAGATCCCTATTCTGCGTACACCGGGGAGCTGTTTTTT
CASSIDPYSAYTGELFF
>TRBV9|.|TRBJ1-6|.
TGTGCCAGCAGCGCCCACAGGGCGATGGATTCACCCCTCCACTTT
CASSAHRAMDSPLHF
>TRBV27|.|TRBJ2-7|once
TGTGCCAGCAGTTACCCCGGGGGTTACGAGCAGTACTTC
CASSYPGGYEQYF
>TRBV4-2|TRBD2|TRBJ2-1|.
TGTGCCAGCAGCCAAGAGGGACTAGCGGGAGTCGATGAGCAGTTCTTC
CASSQEGLAGVDEQFF